The clone carrying this T cell receptor beta chain has more than one count but fewer than ten. Its antigen is still unknown. The CDR3 has 16 amino acids. The germline gives CDR1 SGHRS, CDR2 YFSETQ. Trimming shortened V by 0 bases and J by 5 bases, and 14 bases separated the two germline ends. This sample is drawn from a study of T cell repertoires in cytomegalovirus infection. In the study overall: Carrying CMV and the relevant HLA type showed in public TCR beta signatures. Findings and caveats of the study: It was HLA-C-restricted CMV-specific TCR beta clonotypes that dominated the response ex vivo.

MiXCR, applied by TCRdb to the reads, yields one record per CDR3 protein. The repertoire consists of some 390,000 distinct CDR3 sequences, with around 18% occurring once and the leading ten covering 8.5% to 10%. The chain couples TRBV5-1 to TRBJ2-2; D may be TRBD1 (5 bases). The sequencing sample was made of PBMCs. The sequence derives from a human donor in good health (CMV status not recorded). Some clones in this sample may be carry-over from other donors' samples. CDR3: CASSLAYGAGTGELFF. The CDR3 region has the DNA TGCGCCAGCAGCTTGGCCTATGGAGCAGGGACCGGGGAGCTGTTTTTT.